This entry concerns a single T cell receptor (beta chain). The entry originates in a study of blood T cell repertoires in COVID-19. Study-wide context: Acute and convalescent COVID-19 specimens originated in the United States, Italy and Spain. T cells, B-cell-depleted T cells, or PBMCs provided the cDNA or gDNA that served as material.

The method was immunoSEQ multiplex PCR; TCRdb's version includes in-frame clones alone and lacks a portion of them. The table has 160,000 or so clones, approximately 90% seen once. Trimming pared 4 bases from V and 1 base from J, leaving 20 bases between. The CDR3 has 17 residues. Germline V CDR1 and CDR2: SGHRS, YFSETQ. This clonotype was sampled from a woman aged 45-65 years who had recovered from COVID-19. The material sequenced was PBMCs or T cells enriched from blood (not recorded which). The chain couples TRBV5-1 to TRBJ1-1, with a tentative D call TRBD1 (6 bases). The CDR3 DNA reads TGCGCCAGCAGCCCCCCGTCGGCAGGGGTCAAGAACACTGAAGCTTTCTTT. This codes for CASSPPSAGVKNTEAFF.